Below, 21 T cell receptor beta chains from the same sample are listed, as sequenced in a study of cytomegalovirus exposure and HLA in healthy donors. This PCR relied on a set of 60 Vbeta primers and 13 Jbeta primers. Profiling relied on immunoSEQ multiplex PCR, and the TCRdb table lists in-frame clones only, not all of them. The data contain roughly 100,000 clones, nearly 65% of them singletons. The sequenced sample consisted of PBMCs. These receptors were taken from a human donor in good health.

This clone was counted between two and nine times. This chain links TRBV28 with TRBJ2-7; 9 nucleotides line up with TRBD1. The germline gives CDR1 MDHEN, CDR2 SYDVKM. CDR3 length: 15 amino acids. After removal of 4 bases from V and 3 bases from J, the junction contained 7 bases not matched to a gene. As DNA, the CDR3 is TGTGCCAGCAGTTCCCAACAGGGGGCCGACTACGAGCAGTACTTC. It codes for CASSSQQGADYEQYF.

The chain joins TRBV2 to TRBJ2-2; TRBD1 is a possible D gene (5 bases). Germline assignment: CDR1 SNHLY and CDR2 FYNNEI. Trimming removed 5 bases from V and 5 bases from J, with 21 bases in between. The CDR3 extends over 17 amino acids. The CDR3 loop is CASSPSAVRALTGELFF. In DNA, the CDR3 is TGTGCCAGCAGTCCCTCCGCCGTCAGGGCTTTAACCGGGGAGCTGTTTTTT.

This chain connects TRBV2 to TRBJ1-5, with D possibly TRBD1 on 6 matching bases. CDR1 is SNHLY, CDR2 FYNNEI, per germline. The CDR3 spans 14 residues. V was shortened by 6 bases and J by 3 bases, with 12 bases between the two germline ends. CDR3 bases: TGTGCCAGCAGGCCCAGGGGAATCAATCAGCCCCAGCATTTT. Its protein is CASRPRGINQPQHF.

With respect to this clone: The identical CDR3 is also encoded by other nucleotide sequences in the sample. The V and J genes are TRBV11-2 and TRBJ2-7; D is ambiguous. The CDR3 has 15 residues. Germline loops: CDR1 SGHAT, CDR2 FQNNGV. V dropped 1 base and J dropped 0 bases, with 10 bases sitting between them. Here the CDR3 DNA reads TGTGCCAGCAGCTTAGGTCCAGGAAGCTCCTACGAGCAGTACTTC. Residues: CASSLGPGSSYEQYF.

The chain recombines TRBV5-4 with TRBJ2-5; weak D call: TRBD2 (6 bases). The ends were cut back, 7 bases at V and 5 bases at J, with 15 bases in the middle. Germline V gene sequence: CDR1 SGHNT, CDR2 YYREEE (reference sequence). CDR3 size: 13 residues. CDR3 DNA: TGTGCCAGCCAAACGACGGGGGTGGAGACCCAGTACTTC. As protein: CASQTTGVETQYF.

This clone appeared a few times. The chain combines TRBV14 with TRBJ2-5; 10 bases line up with TRBD2. J lost 5 bases, V lost 4 bases, and 7 bases had no gene match. The CDR3 spans 15 residues. Germline CDR1 is SGHDN and CDR2 is FVKESK. The CDR3 loop is CASSPPLAGEETQYF. In DNA, the CDR3 is TGTGCCAGCAGCCCACCTCTAGCGGGAGAGGAGACCCAGTACTTC. Using reference TRBV14 and TRBJ2-5 for the parts outside the CDR3, the full variable domain is EAGVTQFPSHSVIEKGQTVTLRCDPISGHDNLYWYRRVMGKEIKFLLHFVKESKQDESGMPNNRFLAERTGGTYSTLKVQPAELEDSGVYFCASSPPLAGEETQYFGPGTRLLVL.

This clone occurred a few times. The rearrangement links TRBV27 to TRBJ2-2; D is unresolved. This CDR3 contains 16 residues. Germline V gene sequence: CDR1 MNHEY, CDR2 SMNVEV (reference sequence). V lost 5 bases to trimming and J lost 5 bases, with 18 bases between them. The CDR3: CASSARVLKHTGELFF. Written as DNA, the CDR3 is TGTGCCAGCAGTGCCCGGGTCCTCAAACATACCGGGGAGCTGTTTTTT.

This clone came up once. CDR3 protein: CASRGTGNTGELFF. The CDR3 coding sequence is TGCGCCAGCAGGGGGACAGGGAACACCGGGGAGCTGTTTTTT. This chain connects TRBV5-1 to TRBJ2-2; TRBD1 aligns across 8 bases. J was trimmed by 1 base and V by 5 bases; bases with no gene match: 1. Germline CDR1 reads SGHRS; CDR2 reads YFSETQ. This CDR3 contains 14 residues.

The chain employs TRBV18 and TRBJ2-3; 12 nucleotides match TRBD2. The germline V gene encodes CDR1 KGHSH and CDR2 LQKENI. The V and J ends lost 1 base and 0 bases, in that order; junction bases with no gene match: 5. This CDR3 region has 18 residues. CDR3 in DNA: TGTGCCAGCTCACCACGTTCTAGCGGGAGGGCCAGCACAGATACGCAGTATTTT. Protein: CASSPRSSGRASTDTQYF.

The chain joins TRBV4-1 to TRBJ1-5; D unresolved. The CDR3 loop spans 16 amino acids. The V gene lost 0 bases and the J gene lost 6 bases, with 15 bases spanning the gap. CDR1 MGHRA and CDR2 YSYEKL come from the germline V gene. In DNA form, the CDR3 reads TGCGCCAGCAGCCAAGATCCGAACAGAATCCCTCAGCCCCAGCATTTT. Its translation: CASSQDPNRIPQPQHF.

The chain employs TRBV9 and TRBJ1-3; D is unclear. Germline V lookup: CDR1 SGDLS, CDR2 YYNGEE. The germline V and J ends were trimmed by 3 bases and 4 bases, with 8 bases remaining between them. This CDR3 has 13 amino acids. The CDR3 loop is CASSATFGNTIYF. CDR3 nucleotide sequence: TGTGCCAGCAGCGCAACTTTCGGAAACACCATATATTTT.

The chain recombines TRBV7-6 with TRBJ2-1; 7 nucleotides align to TRBD1. Per the germline V gene, CDR1 is SGHVS and CDR2 is FNYEAQ. Unmatched junction bases numbered 8, after V lost 3 bases and J lost 3 bases. The CDR3 length is 16 residues. CDR3 protein: CASSFETGHYYNEQFF. The DNA of the CDR3 is TGTGCCAGCAGCTTCGAGACAGGGCACTACTACAATGAGCAGTTCTTC.

CDR3 coding DNA: TGTGCCAGCAGCACTAGCGGAACCTACAATGAGCAGTTCTTC. Encoded protein: CASSTSGTYNEQFF. The chain combines TRBV7-2 with TRBJ2-1; 8 bases match TRBD2. This CDR3 comprises 14 residues. After removal of 5 bases from V and 2 bases from J, the junction contained 2 bases not matched to a gene. Germline V gene lookup returns CDR1 SGHTA and CDR2 FQGNSA.

The chain is built from TRBV18 and TRBJ1-3, with D perhaps matching TRBD1 (6 bases). V was shortened by 6 bases and J by 4 bases, with 19 bases between the two germline ends. This CDR3 region has 16 residues. In germline, CDR1 is KGHSH, CDR2 LQKENI. The CDR3 protein is CASSRSGHLSGNTIYF. CDR3 in DNA: TGTGCCAGCTCTCGATCGGGACACCTCTCAGGAAACACCATATATTTT. The whole variable domain, filled in from reference TRBV18 and TRBJ1-3, reads NAGVMQNPRHLVRRRGQEARLRCSPMKGHSHVYWYRQLPEEGLKFMVYLQKENIIDESGMPKERFSAEFPKEGPSILRIQQVVRGDSAAYFCASSRSGHLSGNTIYFGEGSWLTVV.

The gene calls are TRBV7-2 and TRBJ2-1; D is possibly TRBD2 (6 bases). The CDR3 loop spans 14 amino acids. The germline CDR1 and CDR2 sequences are SGHTA and FQGNSA. V lost 4 bases and J 4 bases, leaving 11 bases between the germline ends. This CDR3 is CASSSGAGYNEQFF. CDR3 DNA sequence: TGTGCCAGCAGCTCCGGAGCGGGTTACAATGAGCAGTTCTTC.

The table lists this clone with a few counts. The chain uses TRBV7-9 and TRBJ2-1; maybe TRBD2 (6 bases). CDR1 is SEHNR, CDR2 FQNEAQ, per germline (reference sequence). The germline V and J ends were trimmed by 2 bases and 1 base, with 9 bases remaining between them. The CDR3 contains 15 residues. CDR3 sequence: CASSLNLASYNEQFF. The CDR3 DNA sequence: TGTGCCAGCAGCTTAAACCTAGCGTCCTACAATGAGCAGTTCTTC.

A few counts support this clone. J is TRBJ2-2 and V is TRBV10-2, with 7 nucleotides matching TRBD1. The CDR3 length is 13 residues. V was clipped by 5 bases and J by 5 bases; unmatched bases: 2. CDR1 WSHSY and CDR2 SAAADI come from the germline V gene. DNA of the CDR3: TGCGCCAGCAGTCCCAGGGGGACCGGGGAGCTGTTTTTT. This translates into CASSPRGTGELFF.

Only a few counts were recorded for this clone. J is TRBJ2-4 and V is TRBV5-4, with D perhaps TRBD2 (6 bases). Germline V lookup: CDR1 SGHNT, CDR2 YYREEE (reference sequence). V was trimmed by 0 bases and J by 1 base, leaving 11 bases between them. The CDR3 sequence is 16 residues long. CDR3 DNA: TGTGCCAGCAGCTTGGGCGGTCTAGCGGCCAAAAACATTCAGTACTTC. Protein sequence: CASSLGGLAAKNIQYF.

This chain connects TRBV7-2 to TRBJ2-3, with 12 bases that match TRBD2. Looked up from germline, CDR1 is SGHTA and CDR2 is FQGNSA. This CDR3 contains 17 residues. Losses at the gene ends were 1 base for V and 3 bases for J; bases not matched to a gene: 5. CDR3 bases: TGTGCCAGCAGCTTAGGGAGACTAGCGGGAGCGACAGATACGCAGTATTTT. This codes for CASSLGRLAGATDTQYF.

The chain is built from TRBV6-1 and TRBJ2-3, with D maybe TRBD2 (5 bases). Trimming left V 4 bases short and J 0 bases short, with 8 bases between. Germline CDR1 and CDR2: MNHNS and SASEGT. The CDR3 is 14 amino acids. CDR3 protein: CASSVGSSTDTQYF. DNA for the CDR3: TGTGCCAGCAGTGTAGGGAGCAGCACAGATACGCAGTATTTT.

The CDR3 sequence: CASSAGLAGGGYNEQFF. The CDR3 bases are TGTGCCAGTAGTGCGGGACTAGCGGGAGGCGGGTACAATGAGCAGTTCTTC. The J gene is TRBJ2-1, the V gene TRBV19, with 15 bases identical to TRBD2. Trimming at V came to 5 bases and at J to 4 bases, leaving 6 bases not matched to a gene. Germline V gene sequence: CDR1 LNHDA, CDR2 SQIVND (reference sequence). This CDR3 is built from 17 residues. The full variable domain, in which reference TRBV19 and TRBJ2-1 provide the parts outside the CDR3, is DGGITQSPKYLFRKEGQNVTLSCEQNLNHDAMYWYRQDPGQGLRLIYYSQIVNDFQKGDIAEGYSVSREKKESFPLTVTSAQKNPTAFYLCASSAGLAGGGYNEQFFGPGTRLTVL.